These 2 T cell receptor beta chains were sequenced from one sample in a study of T-cell reconstitution after alpha-beta-depleted transplantation in children. It was with unique molecular identifiers that the TCRbeta library was prepared. TCRdb reprocessed the PCR reads via MiXCR and lists one record per CDR3 protein. The repertoire has 200,000 to 250,000 distinct CDR3 sequences, around 9.7% of them found once; the top ten carry around 5%. Here the sequenced sample was PBMCs from the stem cell graft donor, taken from the stem cell graft. The receptors were sampled from a human donor who donated a stem cell graft to a child with SCID.

This clonotype was detected ten times or more. The chain couples TRBV20-1 to TRBJ2-1, with TRBD2 identical over 12 bases. From germline, CDR1 is DFQATT and CDR2 SNEGSKA (reference sequence). The CDR3 totals 18 residues. Trimming at V came to 4 bases and at J to 6 bases, leaving 16 bases not matched to a gene. DNA of the CDR3: TGCAGTGCTATTTCCCCTCTAGCGGGGGGGTTAATGGGCAATGAGCAGTTCTTC. Translated: CSAISPLAGGLMGNEQFF.

This clonotype was seen repeatedly, ten times or more. The chain employs TRBV18 and TRBJ2-1, with D hard to call. The CDR3 runs 14 residues. CDR1 is KGHSH and CDR2 is LQKENI in the germline V gene. The V and J ends lost 3 bases and 5 bases respectively, with 11 bases between them. The CDR3 nucleotides are TGTGCCAGCTCACCTGGGGAAAACAACAATGAGCAGTTCTTC. It encodes CASSPGENNNEQFF.